This T cell receptor beta chain was sequenced for a study of cytomegalovirus exposure and HLA in healthy donors. Whole-study context: Among around 180 million T cells, an earlier analysis found roughly 100 million unique TCR beta sequences. Membership in the Caucasian-associated ancestry cluster was found for about four fifths of 300 to 400 genotyped donors.

The PCR made use of 60 Vbeta and 13 Jbeta primers. Generated by immunoSEQ multiplex PCR, the TCRdb table keeps only in-frame clones and is missing some. Of around 100,000 clones in the sample, roughly three quarters were seen once. CDR3 length equals 13 residues. Germline CDR1 and CDR2: GTSNPN and SVGIG (reference sequence). With 5 bases clipped from V and 6 bases from J, the junction kept 7 bases outside the gene matches. As to this clone: Its target is not known.

Study conclusions and caveats: Prior analysis indicated that the majority of TCR beta V segments exhibited productivity approximately 87% or approximately 30% of the time. According to reports, the classifier identified cytomegalovirus status with high specificity and sensitivity.

The chain carries TRBV30 and TRBJ2-1; 7 nucleotides line up with TRBD1. The sequence derives from a woman aged 18-35 years in good health and CMV-seropositive. Sequencing used PBMCs. This CDR3 reads CAWDREGTNEQFF. In DNA form, the CDR3 reads TGTGCCTGGGACAGGGAAGGGACCAATGAGCAGTTCTTC.